This T cell receptor beta chain was captured by sequencing in a study of early T cells in non-severe SARS-CoV-2 infection. Overall study context: Sequencing of unsorted whole blood was done on bulk RNA, leaving chains unpaired.

Germline lookup yields CDR1 MNHNY and CDR2 SVGAGI (reference sequence). This CDR3 comprises 16 residues. The germline V and J ends were trimmed by 0 bases and 4 bases, with 12 bases remaining between them. Individual cDNA molecules were tagged with unique molecular identifiers. TCRdb redid the calling of the 5' RACE reads with MiXCR, one entry per CDR3 protein. This table holds around 80,000 distinct CDR3 sequences, about 12% found once. Note on this clonotype: Its specificity is unknown.

Study results and limitations: Anti-spike CD8 responses were favored in VDJdb matching, and private and CD4 specificities were missed.

The sequencing sample was made of whole blood. This receptor was obtained from an adult who was a healthcare worker with PCR-confirmed SARS-CoV-2 infection or an uninfected control (not recorded which). The chain is built from TRBV6-6 and TRBJ2-2; D is undetermined. This CDR3 reads CASSYSGQPGTGELFF. The CDR3 coding sequence is TGTGCCAGCAGTTACTCCGGGCAGCCCGGCACCGGGGAGCTGTTTTTT.